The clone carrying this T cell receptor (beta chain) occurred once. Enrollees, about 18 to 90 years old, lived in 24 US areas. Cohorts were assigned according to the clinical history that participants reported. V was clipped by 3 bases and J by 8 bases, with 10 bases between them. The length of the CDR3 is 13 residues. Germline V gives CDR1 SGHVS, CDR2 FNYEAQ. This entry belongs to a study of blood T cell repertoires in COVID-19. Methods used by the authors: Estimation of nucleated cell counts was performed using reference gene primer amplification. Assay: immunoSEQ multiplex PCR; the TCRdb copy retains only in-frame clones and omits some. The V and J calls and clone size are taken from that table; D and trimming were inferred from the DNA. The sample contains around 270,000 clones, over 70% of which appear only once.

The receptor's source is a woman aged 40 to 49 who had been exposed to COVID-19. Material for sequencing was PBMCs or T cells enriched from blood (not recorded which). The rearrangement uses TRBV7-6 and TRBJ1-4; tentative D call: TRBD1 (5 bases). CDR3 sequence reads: CASSFKYREKLFF. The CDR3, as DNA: TGTGCCAGCAGCTTCAAATACAGGGAAAAACTGTTTTTT.